These 12 T cell receptor beta chains originate from one sample sequenced in a study of CD8 T cells in ankylosing spondylitis. Regarding the study as a whole: What appeared characteristic of ankylosing spondylitis blood was a TCR beta motif of seven to nine highly homologous variants.

Their antigens are not known. Each CDR3 protein is one row after TCRdb ran MiXCR on the 5' RACE reads. The table has roughly 670,000 distinct CDR3 sequences, over 15% seen once. The sample consisted of blood, either unsorted or a sorted T cell fraction (not recorded which). The source is a male donor with ankylosing spondylitis.

The V and J genes are TRBV30 and TRBJ1-5, with TRBD1 identical over 10 bases. J gave up 3 bases and V 5 bases, and 1 base lay outside the gene matches. CDR3 length: 13 amino acids. The V gene's germline CDR1 is GTSNPN and CDR2 SVGIG (reference sequence). The CDR3 DNA reads TGTGCCTGGGGGACAGGGGACAATCAGCCCCAGCATTTT. It translates to CAWGTGDNQPQHF.

J is TRBJ2-3 and V is TRBV3-1; TRBD2 aligns across 12 bases. This CDR3 comprises 19 residues. With V trimmed by 11 bases and J by 0 bases, 18 bases remained unmatched. CDR1 is LGHDT and CDR2 is YNNKEL in the germline V gene (reference sequence). The CDR3 DNA reads TGTGCCCGCTGCACCGACCTAGCGGGAGGGACTTCTAGCACAGATACGCAGTATTTT. This encodes CARCTDLAGGTSSTDTQYF.

This clonotype was recorded many times. V is TRBV5-1 and J is TRBJ1-1; a weak D match, TRBD1 (6 bases). The V gene's germline CDR1 is SGHRS and CDR2 YFSETQ. V was cut by 3 bases and J by 0 bases, with 9 bases left in between. This CDR3 region has 14 residues. CDR3 bases: TGCGCCAGCAGCTCTGGGACAATGAACACTGAAGCTTTCTTT. It codes for CASSSGTMNTEAFF.

The chain links TRBV5-1 to TRBJ2-7, with D perhaps matching TRBD1 (5 bases). CDR3 length equals 16 residues. V was trimmed by 0 bases and J by 0 bases, leaving 13 bases between them. Per germline, CDR1 SGHRS and CDR2 YFSETQ. The CDR3 DNA reads as TGCGCCAGCAGCTTGGAGGTACAGGCTAGCTCCTACGAGCAGTACTTC. Protein sequence: CASSLEVQASSYEQYF.

This rearrangement joins TRBV10-3 to TRBJ2-3; D uncertain. This CDR3 comprises 15 residues. Looked up from germline, CDR1 is ENHRY and CDR2 is SYGVKD. Trimming took off 3 bases at V and 0 bases at J, with 10 bases between the two ends. CDR3 in DNA: TGTGCCATCAGTGATTTAGCCACTAGCACAGATACGCAGTATTTT. Translating gives CAISDLATSTDTQYF.

This clonotype was seen only once. The V and J genes are TRBV6-1 and TRBJ1-5, with D perhaps TRBD1 (5 bases). Trimming left V 0 bases short and J 0 bases short, with 9 bases between. This CDR3 is built from 16 residues. CDR1 and CDR2 from the germline V gene are MNHNS and SASEGT. CDR3: CASSEAGDSSNQPQHF. The CDR3 bases are TGTGCCAGCAGTGAAGCGGGCGACAGTAGCAATCAGCCCCAGCATTTT.

This clonotype has more than one count but fewer than ten. The CDR3 DNA reads TGCGCCAGCGGCGGCGGCCTCTACGAGCAGTACTTC. Its translation: CASGGGLYEQYF. J is TRBJ2-7 and V is TRBV10-2; D is ambiguous. Trimming removed 8 bases from V and 3 bases from J, with 11 bases in between. CDR3 size: 12 residues. In germline, CDR1 is WSHSY, CDR2 SAAADI.

The V and J genes are TRBV19 and TRBJ1-6; TRBD1 agrees at 9 bases. This CDR3 contains 15 residues. The trim removed 10 bases at V and 4 bases at J, leaving 8 bases unmatched. Per the germline V gene, CDR1 is LNHDA and CDR2 is SQIVND (reference sequence). CDR3 bases: TGTGCCACCTCCCGGGACAGGGTTTATAATTCACCCCTCCACTTT. Its protein product is CATSRDRVYNSPLHF.

This clonotype was counted only a few times. The chain has TRBV28 and TRBJ2-1, with 12 bases aligning to TRBD2. Per the germline V gene, CDR1 is MDHEN and CDR2 is SYDVKM. The CDR3 covers 19 residues. V dropped 4 bases and J dropped 6; count of bases not matched to a gene: 16. The chain's CDR3 is CASSSGTSGRLGRSNEQFF. The CDR3 DNA is TGTGCCAGCAGTTCCGGGACTAGCGGGCGCCTCGGTCGGAGCAATGAGCAGTTCTTC.

This clonotype was observed a few times. V and J are TRBV28 and TRBJ2-7, with D maybe TRBD2 (9 bases). CDR3 length equals 16 residues. V was pared by 6 bases and J by 6 bases, with 24 bases between. Looked up from germline, CDR1 is MDHEN and CDR2 is SYDVKM. CDR3 DNA: TGTGCCAGCAGCCCACGACAGGGGCGGGGGGGGAGCGAGCAGTACTTC. Translated, it gives CASSPRQGRGGSEQYF.

CDR3 coding DNA: TGCAGCGTTGTTGTCACCTTGGGGTGTGGCTACACCTTC. Translation: CSVVVTLGCGYTF. The rearrangement links TRBV29-1 to TRBJ1-2; D gene uncertain. Germline assignment: CDR1 SQVTM and CDR2 ANQGSEA. The length of the CDR3 is 13 residues. V was shortened by 4 bases and J by 7 bases, with 16 bases between the two germline ends.

The chain links TRBV12-3 or TRBV12-4 to TRBJ2-3; 7 nucleotides line up with TRBD2. The V and J ends lost 11 bases and 1 base, in that order; junction bases with no gene match: 21. This CDR3 region has 18 residues. The chain's CDR3 is CACCLSPLGAGGTDTQYF. CDR3 DNA sequence: TGTGCCTGCTGTTTAAGTCCCCTTGGGGCGGGGGGCACAGATACGCAGTATTTT.